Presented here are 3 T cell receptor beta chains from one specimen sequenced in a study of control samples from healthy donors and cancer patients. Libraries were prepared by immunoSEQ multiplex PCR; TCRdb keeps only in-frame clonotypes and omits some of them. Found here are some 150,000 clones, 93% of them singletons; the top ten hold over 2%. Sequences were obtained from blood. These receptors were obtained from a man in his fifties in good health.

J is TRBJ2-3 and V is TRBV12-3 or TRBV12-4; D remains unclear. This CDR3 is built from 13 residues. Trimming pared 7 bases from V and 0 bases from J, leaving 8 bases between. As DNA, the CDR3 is TGTGCCAGCACCTTATACAGCACAGATACGCAGTATTTT. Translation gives CASTLYSTDTQYF.

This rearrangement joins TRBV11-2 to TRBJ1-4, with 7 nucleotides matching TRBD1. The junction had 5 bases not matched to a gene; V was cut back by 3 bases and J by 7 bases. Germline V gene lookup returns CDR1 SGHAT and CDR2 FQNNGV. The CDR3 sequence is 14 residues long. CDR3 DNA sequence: TGTGCCAGCAGCTTTTCAACAGGGGCTGAAAAACTGTTTTTT. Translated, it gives CASSFSTGAEKLFF.

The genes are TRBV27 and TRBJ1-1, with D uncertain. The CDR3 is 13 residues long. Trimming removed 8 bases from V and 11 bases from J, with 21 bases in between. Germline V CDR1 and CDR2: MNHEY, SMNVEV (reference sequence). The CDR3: CASPRQAVGKAFF. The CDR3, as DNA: TGTGCCAGCCCCAGGCAGGCGGTCGGGAAGGCTTTCTTT.